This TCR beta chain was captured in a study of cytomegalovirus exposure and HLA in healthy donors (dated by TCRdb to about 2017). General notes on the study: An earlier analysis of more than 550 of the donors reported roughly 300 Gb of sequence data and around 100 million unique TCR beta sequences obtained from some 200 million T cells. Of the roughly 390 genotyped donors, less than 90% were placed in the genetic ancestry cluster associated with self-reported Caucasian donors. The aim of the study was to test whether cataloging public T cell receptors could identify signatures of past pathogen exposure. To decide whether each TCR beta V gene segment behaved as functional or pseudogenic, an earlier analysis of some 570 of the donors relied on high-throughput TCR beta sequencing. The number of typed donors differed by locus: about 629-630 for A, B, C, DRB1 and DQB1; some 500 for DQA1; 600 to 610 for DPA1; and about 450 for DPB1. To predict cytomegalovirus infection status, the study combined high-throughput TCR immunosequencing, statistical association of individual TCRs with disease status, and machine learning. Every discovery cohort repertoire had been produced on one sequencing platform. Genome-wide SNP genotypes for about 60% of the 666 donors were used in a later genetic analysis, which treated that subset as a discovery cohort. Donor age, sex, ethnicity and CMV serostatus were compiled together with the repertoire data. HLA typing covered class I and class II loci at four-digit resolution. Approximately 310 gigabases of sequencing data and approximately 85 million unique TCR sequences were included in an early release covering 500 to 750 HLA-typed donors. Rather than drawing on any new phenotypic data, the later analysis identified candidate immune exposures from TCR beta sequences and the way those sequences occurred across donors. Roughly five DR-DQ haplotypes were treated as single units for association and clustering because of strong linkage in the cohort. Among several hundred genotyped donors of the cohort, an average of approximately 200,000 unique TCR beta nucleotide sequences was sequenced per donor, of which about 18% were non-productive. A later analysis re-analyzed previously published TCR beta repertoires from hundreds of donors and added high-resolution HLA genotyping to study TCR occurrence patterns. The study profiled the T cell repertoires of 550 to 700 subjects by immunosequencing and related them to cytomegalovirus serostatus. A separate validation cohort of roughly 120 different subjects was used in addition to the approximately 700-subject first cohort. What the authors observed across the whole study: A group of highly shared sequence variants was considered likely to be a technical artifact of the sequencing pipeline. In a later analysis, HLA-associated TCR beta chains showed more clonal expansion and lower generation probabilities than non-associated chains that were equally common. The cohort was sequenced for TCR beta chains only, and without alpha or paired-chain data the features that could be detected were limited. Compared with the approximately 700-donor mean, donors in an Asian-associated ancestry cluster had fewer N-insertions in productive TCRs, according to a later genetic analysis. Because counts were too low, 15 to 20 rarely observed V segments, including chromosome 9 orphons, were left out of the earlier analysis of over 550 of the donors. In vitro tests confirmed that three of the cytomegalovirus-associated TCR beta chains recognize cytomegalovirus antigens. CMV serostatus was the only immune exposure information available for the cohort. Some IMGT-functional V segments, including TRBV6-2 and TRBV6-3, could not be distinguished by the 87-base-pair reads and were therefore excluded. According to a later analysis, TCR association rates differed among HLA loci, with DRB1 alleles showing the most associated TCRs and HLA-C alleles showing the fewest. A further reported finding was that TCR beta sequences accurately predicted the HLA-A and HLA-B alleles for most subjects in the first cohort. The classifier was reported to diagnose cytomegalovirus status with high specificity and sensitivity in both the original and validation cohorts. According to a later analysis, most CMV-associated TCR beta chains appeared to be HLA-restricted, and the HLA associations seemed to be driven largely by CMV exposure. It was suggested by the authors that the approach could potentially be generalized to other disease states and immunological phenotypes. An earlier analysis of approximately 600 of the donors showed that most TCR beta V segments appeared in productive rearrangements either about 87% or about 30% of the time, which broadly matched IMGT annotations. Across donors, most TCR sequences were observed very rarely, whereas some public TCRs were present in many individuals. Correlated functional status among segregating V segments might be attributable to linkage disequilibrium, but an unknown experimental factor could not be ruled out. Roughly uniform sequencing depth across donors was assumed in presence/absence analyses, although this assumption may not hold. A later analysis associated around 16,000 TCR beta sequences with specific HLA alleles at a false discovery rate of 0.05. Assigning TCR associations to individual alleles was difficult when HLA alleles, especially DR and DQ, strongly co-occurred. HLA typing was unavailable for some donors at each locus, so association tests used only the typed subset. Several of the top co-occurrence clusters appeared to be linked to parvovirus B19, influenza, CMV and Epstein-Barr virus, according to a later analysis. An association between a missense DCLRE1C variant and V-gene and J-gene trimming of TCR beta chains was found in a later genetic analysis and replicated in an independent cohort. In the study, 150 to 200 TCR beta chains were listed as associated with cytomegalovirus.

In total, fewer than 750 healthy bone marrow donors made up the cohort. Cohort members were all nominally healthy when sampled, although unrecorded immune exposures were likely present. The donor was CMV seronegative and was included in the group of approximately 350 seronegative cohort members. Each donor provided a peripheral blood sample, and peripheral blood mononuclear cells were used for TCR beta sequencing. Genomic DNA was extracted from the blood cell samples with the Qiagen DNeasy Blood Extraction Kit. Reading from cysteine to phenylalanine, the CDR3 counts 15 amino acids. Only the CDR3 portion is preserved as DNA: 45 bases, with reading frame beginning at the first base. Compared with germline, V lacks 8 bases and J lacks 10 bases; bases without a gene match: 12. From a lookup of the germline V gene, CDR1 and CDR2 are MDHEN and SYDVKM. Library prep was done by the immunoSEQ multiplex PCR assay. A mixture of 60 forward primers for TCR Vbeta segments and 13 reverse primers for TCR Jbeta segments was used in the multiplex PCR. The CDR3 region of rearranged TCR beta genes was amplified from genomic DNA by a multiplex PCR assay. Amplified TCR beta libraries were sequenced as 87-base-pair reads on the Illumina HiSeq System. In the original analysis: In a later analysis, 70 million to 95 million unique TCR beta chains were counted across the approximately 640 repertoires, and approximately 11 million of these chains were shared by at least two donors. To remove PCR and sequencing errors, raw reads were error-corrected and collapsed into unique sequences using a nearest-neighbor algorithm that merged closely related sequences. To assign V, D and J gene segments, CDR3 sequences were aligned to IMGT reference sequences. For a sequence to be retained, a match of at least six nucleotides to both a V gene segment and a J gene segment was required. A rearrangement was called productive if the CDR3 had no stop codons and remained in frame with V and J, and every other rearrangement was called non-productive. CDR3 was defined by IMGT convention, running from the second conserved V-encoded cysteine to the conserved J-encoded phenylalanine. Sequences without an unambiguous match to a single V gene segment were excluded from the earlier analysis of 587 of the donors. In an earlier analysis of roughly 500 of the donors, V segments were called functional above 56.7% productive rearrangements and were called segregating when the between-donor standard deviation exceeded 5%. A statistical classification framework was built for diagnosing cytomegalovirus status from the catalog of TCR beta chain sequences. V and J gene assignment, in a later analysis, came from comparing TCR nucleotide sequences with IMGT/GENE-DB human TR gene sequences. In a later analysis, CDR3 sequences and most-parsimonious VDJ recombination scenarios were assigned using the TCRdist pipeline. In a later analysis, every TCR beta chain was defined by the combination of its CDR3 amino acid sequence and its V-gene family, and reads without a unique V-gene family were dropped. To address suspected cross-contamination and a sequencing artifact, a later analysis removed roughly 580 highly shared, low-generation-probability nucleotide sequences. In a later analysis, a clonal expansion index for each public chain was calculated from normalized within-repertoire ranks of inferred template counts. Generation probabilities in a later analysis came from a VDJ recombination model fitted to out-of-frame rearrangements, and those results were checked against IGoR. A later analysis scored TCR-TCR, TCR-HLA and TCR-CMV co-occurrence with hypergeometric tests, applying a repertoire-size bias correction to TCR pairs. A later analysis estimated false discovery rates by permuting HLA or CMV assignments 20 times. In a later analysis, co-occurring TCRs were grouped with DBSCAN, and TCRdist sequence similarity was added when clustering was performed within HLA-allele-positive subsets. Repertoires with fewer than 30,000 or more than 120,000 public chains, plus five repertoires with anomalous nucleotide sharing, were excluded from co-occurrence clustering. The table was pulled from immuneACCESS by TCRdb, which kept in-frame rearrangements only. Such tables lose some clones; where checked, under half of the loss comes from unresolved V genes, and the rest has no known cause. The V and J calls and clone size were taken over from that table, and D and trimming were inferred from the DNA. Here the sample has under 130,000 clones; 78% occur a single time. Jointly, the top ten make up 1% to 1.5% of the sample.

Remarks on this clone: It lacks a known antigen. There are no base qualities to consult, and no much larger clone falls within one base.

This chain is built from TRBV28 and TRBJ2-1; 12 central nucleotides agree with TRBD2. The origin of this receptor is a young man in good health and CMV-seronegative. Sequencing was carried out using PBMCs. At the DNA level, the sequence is TGTGCCAGCCGGTTCGGACTAGCGGGATCCTGGGAGCAGTTCTTC. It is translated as CASRFGLAGSWEQFF. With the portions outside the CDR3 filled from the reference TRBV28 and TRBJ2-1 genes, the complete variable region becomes DVKVTQSSRYLVKRTGEKVFLECVQDMDHENMFWYRQDPGLGLRLIYFSYDVKMKEKGDIPEGYSVSREKKERFSLILESASTNQTSMYLCASRFGLAGSWEQFFGPGTRLTVL.